The next 12 T cell receptor beta chains were all read from a single sample in a study of control samples from healthy donors and cancer patients. Sequencing was performed with immunoSEQ multiplex PCR; in TCRdb, only in-frame clones are kept and a portion is missing. The sample lists 350,000 to 450,000 clones, around 90% seen once, with 5% to 8% in the top ten. Sample: PBMCs. These receptors all stem from a man in his forties with head and neck cancer.

The chain combines TRBV19 with TRBJ2-7, with 7 bases matching TRBD1. Trimming removed 6 bases from V and 2 bases from J; junction bases left unmatched: 4. This CDR3 spans 13 amino acids. Looked up from germline, CDR1 is LNHDA and CDR2 is SQIVND (reference sequence). CDR3 region: CASSRDSPYEQYF. CDR3 coding DNA: TGTGCCAGTAGCCGGGACAGCCCCTACGAGCAGTACTTC.

A note on this clone: This specimen includes other DNA sequences encoding the same CDR3. The chain is built from TRBV7-2 and TRBJ1-5; no clear D. CDR1 is SGHTA, CDR2 FQGNSA, per germline. V shed 5 bases and J shed 3 bases, with 5 bases lying between them. This CDR3 is 12 amino acids long. The CDR3 sequence is CASSLSNQPQHF. The CDR3 coding sequence is TGTGCCAGCAGCCTATCCAATCAGCCCCAGCATTTT. The whole variable domain, filled in from reference TRBV7-2 and TRBJ1-5, reads GAGVSQSPSNKVTEKGKDVELRCDPISGHTALYWYRQSLGQGLEFLIYFQGNSAPDKSGLPSDRFSAERTGGSVSTLTIQRTQQEDSAVYLCASSLSNQPQHFGDGTRLSIL.

The chain employs TRBV21-1 and TRBJ1-1. TRBV21-1 is annotated as a pseudogene. There are 14 residues in the CDR3. CDR3 DNA: TGTGCCAGCAGCAAAGGACCGACGAACACTGAAGCTTTCTTT. Translating gives CASSKGPTNTEAFF.

This clone was detected a few times. The genes are TRBV6-1 and TRBJ1-3, with D perhaps TRBD1 (5 bases). The V gene lost 0 bases and the J gene lost 2 bases, with 8 bases spanning the gap. CDR3 size: 15 residues. Per the germline V gene, CDR1 is MNHNS and CDR2 is SASEGT. The CDR3 here is CASSEATAPGNTIYF. As DNA, the CDR3 is TGTGCCAGCAGTGAAGCGACAGCGCCTGGAAACACCATATATTTT.

About this clone: This same CDR3 is encoded by further DNA sequences in the sample. This chain connects TRBV9 to TRBJ2-5; D is unclear. CDR3 length: 14 residues. Trimming took 0 bases from V and 1 from J, leaving 7 bases between them. Germline CDR1 is SGDLS and CDR2 is YYNGEE. The CDR3 region has the DNA TGTGCCAGCAGCGTAGCTGGCCTCCAAGAGACCCAGTACTTC. Its translation is CASSVAGLQETQYF.

J is TRBJ2-5 and V is TRBV3-1 (or the pseudogene TRBV3-2); TRBD1 might be the D (5 bases). Trimming cost V 0 bases and J 5 bases, with 7 bases left between them. This CDR3 has 13 amino acids. Germline CDR1 is LGHDT and CDR2 is YNNKEL (reference sequence). This chain's CDR3 is CASSQDAGETQYF. The CDR3 DNA is TGTGCCAGCAGCCAAGATGCAGGGGAGACCCAGTACTTC.

This clone showed up just a few times. The rearrangement joins TRBV2 to TRBJ1-1; maybe TRBD1 (5 bases). Germline V gives CDR1 SNHLY, CDR2 FYNNEI. This CDR3 is 14 amino acids long. V lost 0 bases to trimming and J lost 5 bases, with 10 bases between them. The CDR3, as DNA: TGTGCCAGCAGTGAAGCGCTTCGGGGGACTGAAGCTTTCTTT. Protein: CASSEALRGTEAFF. Filled out from reference TRBV2 and TRBJ1-1, the complete variable domain reads EPEVTQTPSHQVTQMGQEVILRCVPISNHLYFYWYRQILGQKVEFLVSFYNNEISEKSEIFDDQFSVERPDGSNFTLKIRSTKLEDSAMYFCASSEALRGTEAFFGQGTRLTVV.

The rearrangement joins TRBV4-1 to TRBJ2-7, with a weak D call TRBD1 (6 bases). The germline V gene has CDR1 MGHRA and CDR2 YSYEKL. There are 19 residues in the CDR3. V lost 2 bases to trimming and J lost 0 bases, with 23 bases between them. CDR3 loop: CASSQWFRVDSRSSYEQYF. The DNA of the CDR3 is TGCGCCAGCAGCCAATGGTTCCGCGTGGACAGCAGGTCCTCCTACGAGCAGTACTTC.

The chain couples TRBV9 to TRBJ1-1; D unclear. Germline V gives CDR1 SGDLS, CDR2 YYNGEE. This CDR3 has 16 amino acids. Trimming took 1 base from V and 0 from J, leaving 13 bases between them. In DNA, the CDR3 is TGTGCCAGCAGCGTATTGGTCCGGGATATGAACACTGAAGCTTTCTTT. Protein: CASSVLVRDMNTEAFF.

Remarks on this clone: This CDR3 is also generated by other DNA sequences in the sample. The chain recombines TRBV28 with TRBJ2-2, with D possibly TRBD2 on 6 matching bases. Germline assignment: CDR1 MDHEN and CDR2 SYDVKM. Trimming removed 3 bases at V and 0 bases at J, with 14 bases between. The length of the CDR3 is 17 residues. Here the CDR3 reads CASSFVRGTANTGELFF. For the CDR3, the DNA is TGTGCCAGCAGTTTCGTGCGCGGGACCGCGAACACCGGGGAGCTGTTTTTT.

In its sample, this clone was seen a few times. This chain connects TRBV6-4 to TRBJ2-2; D may be TRBD1 or TRBD2 (5 bases each). This CDR3 comprises 15 residues. Germline CDR1 is MRHNA and CDR2 is SNTAGT. V lost 0 bases and J 4 bases, leaving 9 bases between the germline ends. The CDR3 DNA reads as TGTGCCAGCAGTGACTCAGAGGGGAGCACCGGGGAGCTGTTTTTT. It encodes CASSDSEGSTGELFF.

The chain is built from TRBV28 and TRBJ2-5; 8 bases match TRBD2. Germline CDR1 reads MDHEN; CDR2 reads SYDVKM. The CDR3 is 15 amino acids. The V segment lost 5 bases and the J segment 2 bases; nucleotides outside the gene matches: 7. The CDR3 is CASSPPTSEQETQYF. CDR3 DNA: TGTGCCAGCAGTCCGCCGACTAGCGAGCAAGAGACCCAGTACTTC.